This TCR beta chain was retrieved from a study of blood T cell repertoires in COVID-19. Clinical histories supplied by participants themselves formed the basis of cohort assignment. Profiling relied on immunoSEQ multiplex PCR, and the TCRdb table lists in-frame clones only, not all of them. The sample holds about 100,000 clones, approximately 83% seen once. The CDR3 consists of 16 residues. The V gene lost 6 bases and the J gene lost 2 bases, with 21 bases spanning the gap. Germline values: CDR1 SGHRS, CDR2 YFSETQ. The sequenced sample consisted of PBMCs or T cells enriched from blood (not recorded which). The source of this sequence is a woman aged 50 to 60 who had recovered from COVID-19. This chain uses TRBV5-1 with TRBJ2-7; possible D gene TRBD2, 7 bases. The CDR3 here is CASNPSAGATAYEQYF. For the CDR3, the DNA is TGCGCCAGCAACCCCTCTGCGGGGGCAACGGCCTACGAGCAGTACTTC.